One T cell receptor beta chain is described in this entry. The record originates from a study of T-cell memory formation after mild COVID-19. Trimming took 3 bases from V and 4 from J; bases not matched to a gene: 7. The CDR3 extends over 16 amino acids. Germline assignment: CDR1 SGHTA and CDR2 FQGNSA. TCRdb reanalysed the 5' RACE reads using MiXCR and keeps one entry per CDR3 protein. The repertoire consists of under 650,000 distinct CDR3 sequences, with approximately 18% occurring once and the leading ten covering around 12%. V and J are TRBV7-2 and TRBJ1-5; the match to TRBD1 covers 9 bases. The sample consisted of PBMCs or a T cell subset sorted from them (not recorded which). The sequence was obtained from an adult woman who had mild COVID-19 (a few samples of this study predate the infection). Cell type and time point are not known. CDR3 amino acids: CASSFSGTGPNQPQHF. Written as DNA, the CDR3 is TGTGCCAGCAGCTTCTCCGGGACAGGGCCTAATCAGCCCCAGCATTTT.